The 16 T cell receptor beta chains presented below share a single source sample, sequenced in a study of technical replicates of blood from several donors. TCRdb's copy holds only in-frame clones and misses some; the assay was immunoSEQ multiplex PCR. The sample has about 80,000 clones; 80% to 95% are singletons. Sequencing input: T cells isolated from PBMCs. These receptors were taken from a human donor in good health.

The chain couples TRBV9 to TRBJ2-3; 8 nucleotides align to TRBD2. Trimming cost V 2 bases and J 3 bases; bases outside gene matches: 5. The CDR3 consists of 15 residues. Per the germline V gene, CDR1 is SGDLS and CDR2 is YYNGEE. CDR3: CASSVTTSETDTQYF. CDR3 nucleotides: TGTGCCAGCAGCGTCACGACTAGCGAGACAGATACGCAGTATTTT.

The gene calls are TRBV7-2 and TRBJ2-7, with 9 bases aligning to TRBD2. V lost 2 bases to trimming and J lost 1 base; unmatched junction nucleotides: 3. The CDR3 extends over 15 amino acids. Germline CDR1 is SGHTA and CDR2 is FQGNSA. The CDR3: CASSLLTSGSYEQYF. DNA for the CDR3: TGTGCCAGCAGCTTACTGACTAGCGGATCCTACGAGCAGTACTTC.

The rearrangement joins TRBV19 to TRBJ2-5; 12 bases map to TRBD2. V trimming: 4 bases; J trimming: 3 bases; junction bases outside the gene matches: 6. The CDR3 length is 16 residues. Germline-derived CDR1 and CDR2 are LNHDA and SQIVND (reference sequence). In DNA, the CDR3 is TGTGCCAGTAGTAAAACTAGCGGGAGGATTAAAGAGACCCAGTACTTC. Its translation: CASSKTSGRIKETQYF.

The chain joins TRBV4-3 to TRBJ2-3; 8 bases are shared with TRBD2. From germline, CDR1 is LGHNA and CDR2 YSLEER. The CDR3 length is 16 residues. Unmatched junction bases numbered 11, after V lost 4 bases and J lost 5 bases. This CDR3 reads CASSPLMREVIDTQYF. CDR3 coding DNA: TGCGCCAGCAGCCCGCTAATGCGGGAGGTTATAGATACGCAGTATTTT.

This rearrangement joins TRBV30 to TRBJ1-2, with 8 bases matching TRBD1. CDR1 and CDR2 from the germline V gene are GTSNPN and SVGIG (reference sequence). V lost 2 bases and J lost 4; bases outside the gene matches: 9. The CDR3 spans 15 residues. The CDR3 coding sequence is TGTGCCTGGAGTCTCTCGGCAGGGGGCAGCTATGGCTACACCTTC. The encoded protein is CAWSLSAGGSYGYTF.

The V and J genes are TRBV29-1 and TRBJ2-3, with TRBD2 matching 7 bases. V shed 6 bases, J shed 5 bases, and the junction held 8 bases outside the gene matches. This CDR3 has 13 amino acids. The V gene's germline CDR1 is SQVTM and CDR2 ANQGSEA. As DNA, the CDR3 is TGCAGCGTCCCCCCGGGGGGAATAGATACGCAGTATTTT. Translating it yields CSVPPGGIDTQYF.

The rearrangement joins TRBV7-2 to TRBJ1-3; 8 nucleotides align to TRBD1. There are 15 residues in the CDR3. The J segment lost 8 bases and the V segment lost 1 base, leaving 7 bases of the junction unmatched. From germline, CDR1 is SGHTA and CDR2 FQGNSA. CDR3 coding DNA: TGTGCCAGCAGCTTAGATCCAGGGGGCGGCTACACCATATATTTT. Protein product: CASSLDPGGGYTIYF.

This chain links TRBV2 with TRBJ2-5, with D uncertain. The CDR3 covers 11 residues. Germline assignment: CDR1 SNHLY and CDR2 FYNNEI. The V end lost 9 bases, the J end lost 7 bases, and 12 bases lay between the germline ends. CDR3 sequence (DNA): TGTGCCAGTGAGACTTTTGCGACCCAGTACTTC. Encoded protein: CASETFATQYF.

The rearrangement uses TRBV4-2 and TRBJ2-7; 8 nucleotides agree with TRBD2. From germline, CDR1 is LGHNA and CDR2 YNFKEQ. This CDR3 has 15 residues. V was clipped by 1 base and J by 6 bases; unmatched bases: 8. CDR3: CASSQGEWREAEQYF. The CDR3 coding sequence is TGTGCCAGCAGCCAAGGAGAATGGCGGGAGGCCGAGCAGTACTTC.

The V and J genes are TRBV5-6 and TRBJ2-1; D not resolved. With 2 bases removed from V and 4 bases from J, the gap between germline ends came to 7 bases. Per the germline V gene, CDR1 is SGHDT and CDR2 is YYEEEE. The CDR3 loop spans 13 amino acids. CDR3 sequence reads: CASSFWLYNEQFF. CDR3 nucleotide sequence: TGTGCCAGCAGCTTCTGGCTTTACAATGAGCAGTTCTTC.

This sequence joins TRBV7-2 and TRBJ2-7, with D maybe TRBD2 (5 bases). The V end was cut by 5 bases, the J end by 3 bases, with 14 bases between. Germline CDR1 is SGHTA and CDR2 is FQGNSA. The CDR3 spans 14 residues. In nucleotides, the CDR3 is TGTGCCAGCAGCCCTAAACTCGGGAACTACGAGCAGTACTTC. As protein: CASSPKLGNYEQYF. Supplemented by reference TRBV7-2 and TRBJ2-7, the full variable domain reads GAGVSQSPSNKVTEKGKDVELRCDPISGHTALYWYRQSLGQGLEFLIYFQGNSAPDKSGLPSDRFSAERTGGSVSTLTIQRTQQEDSAVYLCASSPKLGNYEQYFGPGTRLTVT.

This chain joins TRBV4-1 and TRBJ1-1; D ambiguous. Germline CDR1 reads MGHRA; CDR2 reads YSYEKL. V lost 0 bases and J 0 bases, leaving 8 bases between the germline ends. CDR3 length: 15 amino acids. The CDR3 region has the DNA TGCGCCAGCAGCCAAGAAAGCAAGATGAACACTGAAGCTTTCTTT. As protein: CASSQESKMNTEAFF.

The V gene is TRBV28, the J gene TRBJ2-7, with 10 positions matching TRBD2. The CDR3 is 15 residues long. Trimming cost V 2 bases and J 4 bases; bases outside gene matches: 5. Germline-derived CDR1 and CDR2 are MDHEN and SYDVKM. Here the CDR3 DNA reads TGTGCCAGCAGTTTAGTACTAGCGGGACTATACGAGCAGTACTTC. It encodes CASSLVLAGLYEQYF.

This rearrangement joins TRBV7-2 to TRBJ2-5; tentative D call: TRBD2 (7 bases). V was pared by 1 base and J by 3 bases, with 15 bases between. Germline assignment: CDR1 SGHTA and CDR2 FQGNSA. This CDR3 is 16 amino acids long. The DNA of the CDR3 is TGTGCCAGCAGCTTAGGAGGGGGGGGCTCCGAAGAGACCCAGTACTTC. Protein: CASSLGGGGSEETQYF.

CDR3: CASSHRLAGVDEQYF. CDR3 nucleotides: TGTGCCAGCTCACACCGACTAGCGGGAGTAGACGAGCAGTACTTC. This chain links TRBV18 with TRBJ2-7, with 12 bases lining up with TRBD2. The ends lost 4 bases at V and 5 bases at J; junction bases unmatched: 6. The CDR3 is 15 amino acids. Germline V gene data show CDR1 as KGHSH and CDR2 as LQKENI. Based on the CDR3 plus reference TRBV18 and TRBJ2-7, the full variable domain is NAGVMQNPRHLVRRRGQEARLRCSPMKGHSHVYWYRQLPEEGLKFMVYLQKENIIDESGMPKERFSAEFPKEGPSILRIQQVVRGDSAAYFCASSHRLAGVDEQYFGPGTRLTVT.

The DNA for the CDR3 is TGTGCCAGCGCGGACACAGATACGCAGTATTTT. Translating gives CASADTDTQYF. This chain connects TRBV2 to TRBJ2-3; D not certain. Trimming pared 8 bases from V and 2 bases from J, leaving 5 bases between. The CDR3 totals 11 residues. Germline lookup yields CDR1 SNHLY and CDR2 FYNNEI.